The 30 T cell receptor beta chains below all came from one sample that was sequenced in a study of early T cells in non-severe SARS-CoV-2 infection. In TCRdb, the 5' RACE reads were re-called with MiXCR into one record per CDR3 protein. The table shows approximately 110,000 distinct CDR3 sequences, with 14% to 15% occurring only once. The material sequenced was whole blood. The receptor set was obtained from an adult who was a healthcare worker with PCR-confirmed SARS-CoV-2 infection or an uninfected control (not recorded which).

The chain links TRBV11-2 to TRBJ2-2; tentatively, D is TRBD1 (6 bases). Trimming removed 3 bases from V and 8 bases from J, with 16 bases in between. The CDR3 runs 15 residues. CDR1 is SGHAT, CDR2 FQNNGV, per germline. The DNA of the CDR3 is TGTGCCAGCAGCTTCCGGACACCTAGGGGGGGGGAGCTGTTTTTT. Protein sequence: CASSFRTPRGGELFF.

This chain uses TRBV29-1 with TRBJ1-2, with unresolved D. In germline, CDR1 is SQVTM, CDR2 ANQGSEA. The CDR3 totals 10 residues. V lost 4 bases to trimming and J lost 4 bases, with 4 bases between them. The CDR3 nucleotides read TGCAGCGTTGCAGGCTATGGCTACACCTTC. Amino acid sequence: CSVAGYGYTF.

This clonotype was counted at least ten times. This chain uses TRBV6-1 with TRBJ2-7; perhaps TRBD1 as D (5 bases). V lost 1 base to trimming and J lost 3 bases, with 10 bases between them. The CDR3 contains 14 residues. Germline loops: CDR1 MNHNS, CDR2 SASEGT. CDR3 amino acids: CASSEGQPGYEQYF. Written as DNA, the CDR3 is TGTGCCAGCAGTGAAGGACAGCCAGGCTACGAGCAGTACTTC.

This rearrangement joins TRBV7-2 to TRBJ2-1; 9 positions match TRBD2. The V gene's germline CDR1 is SGHTA and CDR2 FQGNSA. V trimming: 1 base; J trimming: 8 bases; junction bases outside the gene matches: 9. The CDR3 loop spans 16 amino acids. The CDR3 loop is CASSLVLRRGGHEQFF. CDR3 nucleotides: TGTGCCAGCAGCTTAGTCCTGAGGCGGGGGGGCCATGAGCAGTTCTTC.

DNA for the CDR3: TGCGCCAGCAGCTTGCTCGCACTAGATGTCACCGGGGAGCTGTTTTTT. It translates to CASSLLALDVTGELFF. The chain couples TRBV5-1 to TRBJ2-2; tentatively, D is TRBD2 (5 bases). This CDR3 comprises 16 residues. Trimming removed 1 base from V and 4 bases from J, with 14 bases in between. The germline gives CDR1 SGHRS, CDR2 YFSETQ.

The V gene is TRBV18, the J gene TRBJ1-1; D is undetermined. Germline lookup yields CDR1 KGHSH and CDR2 LQKENI. V was pared by 0 bases and J by 4 bases, with 15 bases between. The CDR3 runs 16 residues. CDR3 coding DNA: TGTGCCAGCTCACCACCCGTGACCCGACCAGGCACTGAAGCTTTCTTT. Its translation is CASSPPVTRPGTEAFF.

The table lists this clonotype with a few counts. The chain joins TRBV6-1 to TRBJ2-5; 9 bases align to TRBD2. CDR1 and CDR2 from the germline V gene are MNHNS and SASEGT. V lost 5 bases to trimming and J lost 4 bases; unmatched junction nucleotides: 14. The CDR3 has 17 residues. Here the CDR3 reads CASSPRTSARWGETQYF. CDR3 bases: TGTGCCAGCAGTCCGCGGACTAGCGCAAGATGGGGAGAGACCCAGTACTTC.

The chain uses TRBV15 and TRBJ2-1; 10 bases are a match to TRBD1. V shed 0 bases, J shed 9 bases, and the junction held 8 bases outside the gene matches. Germline V CDR1 and CDR2: LNHNV, YYDKDF (reference sequence). This CDR3 region has 16 residues. The CDR3: CATSRDLGTGATEQFF. As DNA, the CDR3 is TGTGCCACCAGCAGAGATCTGGGGACAGGGGCGACTGAGCAGTTCTTC.

The chain carries TRBV12-3 or TRBV12-4 and TRBJ1-1, with D unresolved. With 2 bases removed from V and 4 bases from J, the gap between germline ends came to 5 bases. The length of the CDR3 is 12 residues. The CDR3, as DNA: TGTGCCAGCAGTTTAACATTCACTGAAGCTTTCTTT. It encodes CASSLTFTEAFF.

This chain uses TRBV2 with TRBJ2-7; 8 bases match TRBD1. The CDR3 has 14 residues. CDR1 and CDR2 (germline): SNHLY, FYNNEI. V was pared by 8 bases and J by 3 bases, with 9 bases of the junction left unmatched. The CDR3 DNA reads as TGTGCCAGCTCATCCGACAGGGGTAACTACGAGCAGTACTTC. It translates to CASSSDRGNYEQYF.

V and J are TRBV5-4 and TRBJ2-2; D might be TRBD2 (5 bases). The CDR3 consists of 14 residues. CDR1 is SGHNT, CDR2 YYREEE, per germline (reference sequence). V gave up 3 bases and J gave up 1 base, with 7 bases separating them. The CDR3 here is CASSSRGNTGELFF. CDR3 coding DNA: TGTGCCAGCAGCTCTCGGGGGAACACCGGGGAGCTGTTTTTT.

This clonotype was seen a handful of times. The rearrangement links TRBV6-1 to TRBJ1-6; 8 positions match TRBD1. The CDR3 extends over 13 amino acids. Unmatched junction bases numbered 7, after V lost 9 bases and J lost 9 bases. Germline V gene sequence: CDR1 MNHNS, CDR2 SASEGT. The CDR3 coding sequence is TGTGCCAGTGCCGGGACAGGTCTTTCACCCCTCCACTTT. This gives the protein CASAGTGLSPLHF.

This rearrangement joins TRBV2 to TRBJ2-5; D is perhaps TRBD2 (6 bases). The CDR3 covers 14 residues. CDR1 and CDR2 from the germline V gene are SNHLY and FYNNEI. V was trimmed by 4 bases and J by 3 bases, leaving 12 bases between them. This chain's CDR3 is CASSGNSGEETQYF. The DNA for the CDR3 is TGTGCCAGCAGTGGCAATAGCGGTGAAGAGACCCAGTACTTC.

This chain links TRBV29-1 with TRBJ1-2; D may be TRBD1 (6 bases). The V and J ends lost 5 bases and 2 bases respectively, with 12 bases between them. The CDR3 covers 13 residues. In germline, CDR1 is SQVTM, CDR2 ANQGSEA. CDR3 in DNA: TGCAGCGTTTCCCTACAGGGAAACTATGGCTACACCTTC. As protein: CSVSLQGNYGYTF.

This clonotype was picked up a small number of times. The genes are TRBV10-3 and TRBJ2-6; D is unresolved. This CDR3 has 15 residues. The germline V and J ends were trimmed by 6 bases and 3 bases, with 12 bases remaining between them. Germline V gives CDR1 ENHRY, CDR2 SYGVKD. The CDR3 nucleotides read TGTGCCATCAGCGGGTCAGTGGATGGGGCCAACGTCCTGACTTTC. Amino acids: CAISGSVDGANVLTF.

In this sample, this clonotype turned up many times. The rearrangement uses TRBV20-1 and TRBJ2-3; 10 bases align to TRBD1. CDR1 is DFQATT, CDR2 SNEGSKA, per germline (reference sequence). V trimming: 0 bases; J trimming: 5 bases; junction bases outside the gene matches: 5. CDR3 length: 15 residues. The CDR3 nucleotides read TGCAGTGCTAGAGATCGACAGGGGGCAGGAGATACGCAGTATTTT. The encoded protein is CSARDRQGAGDTQYF.

This clonotype was found many times. The chain joins TRBV7-9 to TRBJ2-7; no definite D call. Deletions cut 0 bases from V and 1 base from J, with 10 bases between. The length of the CDR3 is 15 residues. In germline, CDR1 is SEHNR, CDR2 FQNEAQ (reference sequence). CDR3 bases: TGTGCCAGCAGCTTAGCGACAACGGCATCCTACGAGCAGTACTTC. Translated, it gives CASSLATTASYEQYF. The entire variable domain, with the rest obtained from reference TRBV7-9 and TRBJ2-7, is as follows: DTGVSQNPRHKITKRGQNVTFRCDPISEHNRLYWYRQTLGQGPEFLTYFQNEAQLEKSRLLSDRFSAERPKGSFSTLEIQRTEQGDSAMYLCASSLATTASYEQYFGPGTRLTVT.

This clonotype has more than one count but fewer than ten. The chain employs TRBV3-1 and TRBJ1-5, with D maybe TRBD1 (5 bases). There are 15 residues in the CDR3. Trimming left V 5 bases short and J 6 bases short, with 17 bases between. Germline assignment: CDR1 LGHDT and CDR2 YNNKEL (reference sequence). The CDR3 coding sequence is TGTGCCAGCAGCTCAGCTCTAGGGGCAGCTCAGCCCCAGCATTTT. Its translation is CASSSALGAAQPQHF.

This clonotype was observed a handful of times. The chain uses TRBV7-2 and TRBJ2-4; 8 positions match TRBD2. J was trimmed by 3 bases and V by 8 bases; bases with no gene match: 3. Germline assignment: CDR1 SGHTA and CDR2 FQGNSA. The CDR3 consists of 13 residues. In DNA form, the CDR3 reads TGTGCCAGCGAAGGGACTAGCAAAAACATTCAGTACTTC. Translated, it gives CASEGTSKNIQYF.

V and J are TRBV7-2 and TRBJ2-5, with D hard to call. Trimming left V 0 bases short and J 7 bases short, with 9 bases between. The germline V gene encodes CDR1 SGHTA and CDR2 FQGNSA. The length of the CDR3 is 13 residues. This chain's CDR3 is CASSLAGTGTQYF. The CDR3 DNA sequence: TGTGCCAGCAGCTTAGCCGGTACTGGGACCCAGTACTTC.

V and J are TRBV12-3 or TRBV12-4 and TRBJ1-1; D gene unclear. V was cut by 8 bases and J by 0 bases, with 13 bases left in between. This CDR3 has 14 amino acids. The CDR3 is CASGPDPLNTEAFF. In DNA form, the CDR3 reads TGTGCCAGCGGCCCAGATCCACTGAACACTGAAGCTTTCTTT.

This clonotype was seen ten or more times. The CDR3 sequence: CASSPQESGEQYF. In nucleotides, the CDR3 is TGTGCCAGCTCACCACAGGAGTCGGGCGAGCAGTACTTC. The chain couples TRBV18 to TRBJ2-7; D is undetermined. V was cut by 1 base and J by 6 bases, with 10 bases left in between. Per the germline V gene, CDR1 is KGHSH and CDR2 is LQKENI. This CDR3 has 13 amino acids.

This clonotype came up a few times. The chain combines TRBV18 with TRBJ1-2, with TRBD1 matching over 10 bases. CDR1 and CDR2 from the germline V gene are KGHSH and LQKENI. The CDR3 consists of 14 residues. V shed 6 bases and J 6 bases; nucleotides not matched to a gene: 7. CDR3 loop: CASSSDRGLDGYTF. The CDR3 region has the DNA TGTGCCAGCTCCTCTGACAGGGGGCTAGATGGCTACACCTTC.

This clonotype was observed at least ten times. The rearrangement joins TRBV11-2 to TRBJ2-3; D might be TRBD1 or TRBD2, each matching 6 bases. V lost 4 bases and J 2 bases, leaving 16 bases between the germline ends. This CDR3 spans 16 amino acids. Germline-derived CDR1 and CDR2 are SGHAT and FQNNGV. As DNA, the CDR3 is TGTGCCAGCAGCTCTCCGGGGGCAGATCACACAGATACGCAGTATTTT. Its protein product is CASSSPGADHTDTQYF.

The chain links TRBV7-8 to TRBJ2-1; D call uncertain. Deletions cut 8 bases from V and 4 bases from J, with 6 bases between. This CDR3 comprises 11 residues. Germline V gives CDR1 SGHVS, CDR2 FQNEAQ. CDR3 in amino acids: CASSDYNEQFF. CDR3 coding DNA: TGTGCCAGCTCAGATTACAATGAGCAGTTCTTC.

This clonotype was observed many times. At one of its ends the junction is not consistent with the germline gene, which may arise from a read error. This rearrangement joins TRBV7-9 to TRBJ1-4, with TRBD1 identical over 10 bases. In germline, CDR1 is SEHNR, CDR2 FQNEAQ (reference sequence). The length of the CDR3 is 11 residues. The CDR3 region is CASSGGTGESF. For the CDR3, the DNA is TGTGCCAGCAGCGGGGGGACAGGGGAATCCTTC.

This rearrangement joins TRBV15 to TRBJ2-6, with 10 bases matching TRBD2. Trimming removed 0 bases from V and 0 bases from J; junction bases left unmatched: 11. The germline V gene encodes CDR1 LNHNV and CDR2 YYDKDF (reference sequence). The CDR3 consists of 21 residues. This CDR3 reads CATSRDRLAGALNSGANVLTF. In DNA form, the CDR3 reads TGTGCCACCAGCAGAGATCGGCTAGCGGGGGCCCTGAACTCTGGGGCCAACGTCCTGACTTTC.

The chain has TRBV5-4 and TRBJ2-7, with D possibly matching TRBD1 (6 bases). The length of the CDR3 is 16 residues. V was shortened by 0 bases and J by 0 bases, with 13 bases between the two germline ends. Germline loops: CDR1 SGHNT, CDR2 YYREEE (reference sequence). CDR3 residues: CASSLDRQASSYEQYF. The CDR3 bases are TGTGCCAGCAGCTTGGATAGACAGGCAAGCTCCTACGAGCAGTACTTC.

This clonotype has a count of ten or more. The CDR3 DNA follows: TGTGCCACCAGCAGAGATAAAAACCCAGGGGCCAACTATGGCTACACCTTC. As protein: CATSRDKNPGANYGYTF. The chain joins TRBV15 to TRBJ1-2, with a tentative D call TRBD1 (6 bases). Germline V gene sequence: CDR1 LNHNV, CDR2 YYDKDF (reference sequence). Trimming cost V 0 bases and J 2 bases, with 16 bases left between them. The CDR3 extends over 17 amino acids.

This sequence joins TRBV7-9 and TRBJ1-2, with 8 bases that match TRBD1. The CDR3 spans 14 residues. Trimming took 4 bases from V and 7 from J; bases not matched to a gene: 8. Germline V CDR1 and CDR2: SEHNR, FQNEAQ (reference sequence). The CDR3 coding sequence is TGTGCCAGCAGCTCCGACAGGGGAGTTTTTGGCTACACCTTC. Amino acids: CASSSDRGVFGYTF.